Each of the 25 T cell receptor beta chains below was sequenced from the same sample in a study of OX40 agonist ivuxolimab in advanced cancers. TCRdb's copy holds only in-frame clones and misses some; the assay was immunoSEQ multiplex PCR. This sample yields fewer than 100,000 clones, of which about 89% are seen a single time; approximately 12% belongs to the top ten. This specimen consisted of CD4+ or CD8+ T cells sorted from blood, obtained in a trial of the OX40 agonist ivuxolimab. These receptors were collected from an adult with an advanced solid tumor such as melanoma, head and neck, liver or kidney cancer.

CDR3 bases: TGTGCCAGTAGTATAGTCCTAGCGGGAGGGCCGGGCTACAATGAGCAGTTCTTC. Residues: CASSIVLAGGPGYNEQFF. The V gene is TRBV19, the J gene TRBJ2-1; the match to TRBD2 covers 12 bases. This CDR3 contains 18 residues. CDR1 and CDR2 (germline): LNHDA, SQIVND (reference sequence). The ends lost 1 base at V and 3 bases at J; junction bases unmatched: 7.

The chain is built from TRBV19 and TRBJ1-1; D gene unclear. Germline-derived CDR1 and CDR2 are LNHDA and SQIVND (reference sequence). This CDR3 has 13 amino acids. V was cut by 3 bases and J by 3 bases, with 8 bases left in between. CDR3 in amino acids: CASSIGRDTEAFF. The CDR3 DNA is TGTGCCAGTAGTATCGGGCGGGACACTGAAGCTTTCTTT.

The chain joins TRBV5-4 to TRBJ1-2; no reliable D call. The CDR3 has 12 residues. V was cut by 0 bases and J by 5 bases, with 5 bases left in between. Germline CDR1 SGHNT, CDR2 YYREEE (reference sequence). The CDR3 here is CASSLGGYGYTF. The CDR3, as DNA: TGTGCCAGCAGCTTGGGAGGATATGGCTACACCTTC.

The V gene is TRBV6-1, the J gene TRBJ1-2; 9 bases are a match to TRBD1. CDR1 MNHNS and CDR2 SASEGT come from the germline V gene. The junction had 4 bases not matched to a gene; V was cut back by 10 bases and J by 4 bases. This CDR3 has 12 residues. CDR3 bases: TGTGCCACCACGACAGGGGGCTATGGCTACACCTTC. It yields the protein CATTTGGYGYTF.

The rearrangement links TRBV27 to TRBJ2-2; D is undetermined. The CDR3 sequence is 12 residues long. The germline V gene encodes CDR1 MNHEY and CDR2 SMNVEV (reference sequence). With 0 bases removed from V and 11 bases from J, the gap between germline ends came to 7 bases. The CDR3 DNA sequence: TGTGCCAGCAGTTTATCGAGTAGAGAGCTGTTTTTT. Translation gives CASSLSSRELFF.

The genes are TRBV15 and TRBJ2-5, with 9 bases fitting TRBD2. The CDR3 has 14 amino acids. Germline-derived CDR1 and CDR2 are LNHNV and YYDKDF (reference sequence). Trimming removed 3 bases from V and 4 bases from J; junction bases left unmatched: 3. CDR3 coding DNA: TGTGCCACCAGCAGTCTGACTAGCGGAGAGACCCAGTACTTC. Its translation: CATSSLTSGETQYF.

The rearrangement uses TRBV5-6 and TRBJ1-1; 7 bases line up with TRBD1. The CDR3 sequence is 13 residues long. With V trimmed by 5 bases and J by 4 bases, 5 bases remained unmatched. CDR1 is SGHDT and CDR2 is YYEEEE in the germline V gene. CDR3 bases: TGTGCCAGCAGGTTGCAGGGGGGCACTGAAGCTTTCTTT. Translating gives CASRLQGGTEAFF. The whole variable domain, remainder taken from reference TRBV5-6 and TRBJ1-1, is DAGVTQSPTHLIKTRGQQVTLRCSPKSGHDTVSWYQQALGQGPQFIFQYYEEEERQRGNFPDRFSGHQFPNYSSELNVNALLLGDSALYLCASRLQGGTEAFFGQGTRLTVV.

This chain uses TRBV7-9 with TRBJ2-1, with 8 nucleotides matching TRBD2. J was trimmed by 6 bases and V by 1 base; bases with no gene match: 2. Germline V CDR1 and CDR2: SEHNR, FQNEAQ (reference sequence). This CDR3 is built from 14 residues. CDR3 nucleotides: TGTGCCAGCAGCTTAGGCGGGGGGAGCAATGAGCAGTTCTTC. This sequence encodes CASSLGGGSNEQFF.

The chain couples TRBV7-5 to TRBJ1-1. TRBV7-5 counts as a pseudogene. The CDR3 is 15 residues long. The CDR3 coding sequence is TGTGCCAGCACATACGTAGGATTGGCGAACACTGAAGCTTTCTTT. This translates into CASTYVGLANTEAFF.

As to this clone: Other nucleotide sequences from this sample produce the same CDR3. This rearrangement joins TRBV5-1 to TRBJ1-4; D gene uncertain. The CDR3 contains 14 residues. Trimming stripped 3 bases from V and 5 bases from J, with 11 bases between. Germline values: CDR1 SGHRS, CDR2 YFSETQ. CDR3 DNA sequence: TGCGCCAGCAGCTGGACGGAACCGAATGAAAAACTGTTTTTT. This encodes CASSWTEPNEKLFF.

V is TRBV7-3 and J is TRBJ2-7; the D is unclear. Between the trimmed V and J ends, which lost 3 bases and 2 bases, there was a span of 17 bases. Germline CDR1 SGHTA, CDR2 FQGTGA. The CDR3 length is 16 residues. The CDR3 DNA reads as TGTGCCAGCAGCTTGAACGGCTTCGAACCGACCTACGAGCAGTACTTC. Translating it yields CASSLNGFEPTYEQYF. The full variable domain, in which reference TRBV7-3 and TRBJ2-7 provide the parts outside the CDR3, is GAGVSQTPSNKVTEKGKYVELRCDPISGHTALYWYRQSLGQGPEFLIYFQGTGAADDSGLPNDRFFAVRPEGSVSTLKIQRTERGDSAVYLCASSLNGFEPTYEQYFGPGTRLTVT.

In its sample, this clone was seen once. The chain uses TRBV9 and TRBJ1-1; D is undetermined. With 3 bases removed from V and 5 bases from J, the gap between germline ends came to 14 bases. This CDR3 contains 14 residues. Germline-derived CDR1 and CDR2 are SGDLS and YYNGEE. Written as DNA, the CDR3 is TGTGCCAGCAGCGCCCGCACCCTTCATACTGAAGCTTTCTTT. It codes for CASSARTLHTEAFF.

This clone has only one observation. CDR3: CASQIRGSYEQYF. The CDR3 DNA reads TGTGCCAGCCAAATAAGGGGGTCCTACGAGCAGTACTTC. The V call is TRBV5-6, the J call TRBJ2-7; a weak D match, TRBD1 (6 bases). This CDR3 region has 13 residues. Per germline, CDR1 SGHDT and CDR2 YYEEEE. Between the trimmed V and J ends, which lost 7 bases and 1 base, there was a span of 12 bases.

This chain uses TRBV7-2 with TRBJ2-1; D is undetermined. Germline CDR1 and CDR2: SGHTA and FQGNSA. The V gene lost 2 bases and the J gene lost 6 bases, with 11 bases spanning the gap. This CDR3 region has 14 residues. The DNA of the CDR3 is TGTGCCAGCAGCTTATTCCGCAGCCTCAATGAGCAGTTCTTC. This translates into CASSLFRSLNEQFF.

In its sample, this clone ranks as medium-sized. The chain uses TRBV5-8 and TRBJ1-5; D gene uncertain. From germline, CDR1 is SGHTS and CDR2 YDEGEE. V was trimmed by 0 bases and J by 3 bases, leaving 7 bases between them. This CDR3 is built from 14 residues. The CDR3 loop is CASSLDPFNQPQHF. CDR3 coding DNA: TGTGCCAGCAGCTTGGACCCCTTCAATCAGCCCCAGCATTTT. Complete variable domain (other parts from reference TRBV5-8 and TRBJ1-5): EAGVTQSPTHLIKTRGQQATLRCSPISGHTSVYWYQQALGLGLQFLLWYDEGEERNRGNFPPRFSGRQFPNYSSELNVNALELEDSALYLCASSLDPFNQPQHFGDGTRLSIL.

The chain links TRBV4-1 to TRBJ2-3; 8 bases match TRBD1. From germline, CDR1 is MGHRA and CDR2 YSYEKL. After removal of 0 bases from V and 5 bases from J, the junction contained 16 bases not matched to a gene. CDR3 length: 19 amino acids. The CDR3 DNA reads as TGCGCCAGCAGCCAAGAAGGAGGGGTGGGCAGGGGGCGCAAAGATACGCAGTATTTT. It yields the protein CASSQEGGVGRGRKDTQYF.

V is TRBV28 and J is TRBJ2-1; 10 bases agree with TRBD1. The CDR3 is 15 amino acids. Germline CDR1 MDHEN, CDR2 SYDVKM. Trimming at V came to 3 bases and at J to 9 bases, leaving 8 bases not matched to a gene. The CDR3: CASSFVGTGDFEQFF. The DNA of the CDR3 is TGTGCCAGCAGTTTTGTGGGGACAGGGGATTTTGAGCAGTTCTTC.

As for this clone: The same CDR3 also results from other DNA sequences found in this sample. The rearrangement links TRBV7-2 to TRBJ2-7; perhaps TRBD2 as D (6 bases). The CDR3 has 14 amino acids. V shed 3 bases and J shed 2 bases, with 11 bases lying between them. Germline CDR1 and CDR2: SGHTA and FQGNSA. In DNA, the CDR3 is TGTGCCAGCAGCTTGGGTGGGGGGACCTACGAGCAGTACTTC. This gives the protein CASSLGGGTYEQYF.

The chain employs TRBV18 and TRBJ1-5; 9 bases agree with TRBD1. Germline V gene data show CDR1 as KGHSH and CDR2 as LQKENI. J was trimmed by 6 bases and V by 3 bases; bases with no gene match: 6. This CDR3 is 15 amino acids long. CDR3 nucleotides: TGTGCCAGCTCACCCCCACAGGGGGCCGGTCAGCCCCAGCATTTT. Its translation is CASSPPQGAGQPQHF.

Details on this clone: One end of the junction does not line up with germline, which may come from a read error. The V call is TRBV7-7, the J call TRBJ2-1, with TRBD2 identical over 8 bases. The CDR3 is made up of 17 amino acids. Germline values: CDR1 SSHAT, CDR2 FNYEAQ (reference sequence). The CDR3, as DNA: TGTGCTAGCAGTAGCAGCGGGAGCCTCAGCTCCTACAATGAGCAGTTCTTC. Protein product: CASSSSGSLSSYNEQFF.

V and J are TRBV5-1 and TRBJ2-1; 8 positions agree with TRBD1. The CDR3 contains 19 residues. CDR1 is SGHRS and CDR2 is YFSETQ in the germline V gene. J gave up 4 bases and V 0 bases, and 15 bases lay outside the gene matches. The CDR3 reads CASSLVGANQGAVYNEQFF. As DNA, the CDR3 is TGCGCCAGCAGCTTGGTAGGCGCCAATCAGGGGGCGGTTTACAATGAGCAGTTCTTC.

The chain couples TRBV9 to TRBJ1-3; 7 nucleotides line up with TRBD1. CDR3 size: 15 residues. V lost 0 bases and J lost 3; bases outside the gene matches: 3. Germline CDR1 reads SGDLS; CDR2 reads YYNGEE. CDR3 DNA: TGTGCCAGCAGCGTAGCTAGGGGGCTTGGAAACACCATATATTTT. It is translated as CASSVARGLGNTIYF.

The V and J genes are TRBV5-1 and TRBJ1-1; D is unclear. The V gene lost 4 bases and the J gene lost 3 bases, with 22 bases spanning the gap. Germline lookup yields CDR1 SGHRS and CDR2 YFSETQ. CDR3 length: 17 residues. Here the CDR3 reads CASSPRSIPAGDTEAFF. The CDR3 DNA sequence: TGCGCCAGCAGCCCCCGATCAATCCCCGCGGGCGACACTGAAGCTTTCTTT.

This chain links TRBV6-1 with TRBJ2-1; 7 bases fit TRBD1. V lost 0 bases to trimming and J lost 0 bases; unmatched junction nucleotides: 14. The CDR3 sequence is 20 residues long. In germline, CDR1 is MNHNS, CDR2 SASEGT. CDR3 region: CASSEAQATTGRFSYNEQFF. The DNA of the CDR3 is TGTGCCAGCAGTGAAGCGCAGGCAACGACAGGGCGATTCTCCTACAATGAGCAGTTCTTC.

The V gene is TRBV7-9, the J gene TRBJ2-5; 7 nucleotides align to TRBD2. Germline-derived CDR1 and CDR2 are SEHNR and FQNEAQ (reference sequence). V lost 5 bases, J lost 7 bases, and 16 bases stayed unmatched. The CDR3 sequence is 16 residues long. The CDR3 sequence is CASSPSGLVETGTQYF. The CDR3 DNA reads as TGTGCCAGCAGCCCGTCCGGACTAGTGGAGACGGGGACCCAGTACTTC.